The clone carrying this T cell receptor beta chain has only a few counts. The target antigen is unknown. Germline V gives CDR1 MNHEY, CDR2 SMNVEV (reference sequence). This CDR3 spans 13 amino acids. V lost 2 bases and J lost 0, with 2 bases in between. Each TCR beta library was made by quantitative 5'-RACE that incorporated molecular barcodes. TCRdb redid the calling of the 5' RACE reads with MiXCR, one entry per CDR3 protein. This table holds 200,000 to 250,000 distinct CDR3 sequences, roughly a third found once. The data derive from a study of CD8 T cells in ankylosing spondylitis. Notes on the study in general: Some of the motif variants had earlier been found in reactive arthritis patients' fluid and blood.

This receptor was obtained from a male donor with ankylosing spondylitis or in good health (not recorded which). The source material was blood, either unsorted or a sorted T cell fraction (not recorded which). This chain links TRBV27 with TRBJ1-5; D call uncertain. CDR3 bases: TGTGCCAGCAGTTTAGATAGCAATCAGCCCCAGCATTTT. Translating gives CASSLDSNQPQHF.